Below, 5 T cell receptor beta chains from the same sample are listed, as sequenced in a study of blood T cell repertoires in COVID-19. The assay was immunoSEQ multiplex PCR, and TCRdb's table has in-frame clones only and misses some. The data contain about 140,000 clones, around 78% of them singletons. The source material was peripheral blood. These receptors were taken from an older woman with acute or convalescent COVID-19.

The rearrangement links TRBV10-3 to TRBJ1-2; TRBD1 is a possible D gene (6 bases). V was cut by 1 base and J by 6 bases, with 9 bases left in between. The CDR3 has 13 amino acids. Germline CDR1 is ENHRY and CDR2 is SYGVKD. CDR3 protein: CAISEFPGDGYTF. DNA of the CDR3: TGTGCCATCAGTGAGTTCCCAGGGGATGGCTACACCTTC.

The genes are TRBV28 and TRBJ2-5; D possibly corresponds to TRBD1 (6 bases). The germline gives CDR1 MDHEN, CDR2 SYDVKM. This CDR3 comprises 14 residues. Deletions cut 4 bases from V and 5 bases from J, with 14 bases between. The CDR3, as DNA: TGTGCCAGCAGTTCAAACAGGGCTTGGGAGACCCAGTACTTC. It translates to CASSSNRAWETQYF. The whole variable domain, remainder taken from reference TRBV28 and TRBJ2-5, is DVKVTQSSRYLVKRTGEKVFLECVQDMDHENMFWYRQDPGLGLRLIYFSYDVKMKEKGDIPEGYSVSREKKERFSLILESASTNQTSMYLCASSSNRAWETQYFGPGTRLLVL.

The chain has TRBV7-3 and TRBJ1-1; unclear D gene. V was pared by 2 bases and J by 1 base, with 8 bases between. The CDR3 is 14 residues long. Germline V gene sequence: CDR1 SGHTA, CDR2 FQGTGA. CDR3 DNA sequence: TGTGCCAGCAGCTTATTGGCCGCGAACACTGAAGCTTTCTTT. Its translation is CASSLLAANTEAFF.

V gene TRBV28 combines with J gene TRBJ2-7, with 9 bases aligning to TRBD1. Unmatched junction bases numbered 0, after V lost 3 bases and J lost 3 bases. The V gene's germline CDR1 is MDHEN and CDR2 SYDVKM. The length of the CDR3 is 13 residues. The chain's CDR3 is CASSLGQGYEQYF. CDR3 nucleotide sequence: TGTGCCAGCAGTTTGGGACAGGGCTACGAGCAGTACTTC.

CDR3 bases: TGTGCCAGCATTAGCCCGCCCCAATTCGAGCAGTACTTC. Residues: CASISPPQFEQYF. This chain connects TRBV6-5 to TRBJ2-7; no clear D. The CDR3 is 13 residues long. Germline CDR1 MNHEY, CDR2 SVGAGI. V dropped 7 bases and J dropped 6 bases, with 16 bases sitting between them.